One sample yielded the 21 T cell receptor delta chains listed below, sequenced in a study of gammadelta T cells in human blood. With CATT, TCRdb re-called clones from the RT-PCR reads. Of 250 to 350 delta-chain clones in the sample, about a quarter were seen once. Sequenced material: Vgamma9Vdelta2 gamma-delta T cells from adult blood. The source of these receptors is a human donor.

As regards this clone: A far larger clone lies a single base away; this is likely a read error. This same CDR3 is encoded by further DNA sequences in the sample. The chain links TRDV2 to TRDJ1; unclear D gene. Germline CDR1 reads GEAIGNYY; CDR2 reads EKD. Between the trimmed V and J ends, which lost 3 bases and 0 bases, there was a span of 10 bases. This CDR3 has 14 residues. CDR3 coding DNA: TGTGCCTGTGACCCAATACTACACACCGATAAACTCATCTTT. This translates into CACDPILHTDKLIF.

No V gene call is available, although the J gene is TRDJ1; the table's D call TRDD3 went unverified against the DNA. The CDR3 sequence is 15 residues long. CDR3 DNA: TGTGCCTGTGACGCACTGGGGGATGACACCGATAAACTCATCTTT. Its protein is CACDALGDDTDKLIF.

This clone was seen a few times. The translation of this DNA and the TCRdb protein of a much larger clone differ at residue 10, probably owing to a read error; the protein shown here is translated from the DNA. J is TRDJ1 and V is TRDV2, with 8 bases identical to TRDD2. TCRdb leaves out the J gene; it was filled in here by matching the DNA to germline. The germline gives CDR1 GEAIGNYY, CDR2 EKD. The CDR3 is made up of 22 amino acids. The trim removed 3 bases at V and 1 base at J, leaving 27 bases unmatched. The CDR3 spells CACDPISLPISDAGVPTDKLIF. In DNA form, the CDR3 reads TGTGCCTGTGACCCAATTTCCCTTCCTATTTCGGATGCTGGGGTCCCCACCGATAAACTCATCTTT.

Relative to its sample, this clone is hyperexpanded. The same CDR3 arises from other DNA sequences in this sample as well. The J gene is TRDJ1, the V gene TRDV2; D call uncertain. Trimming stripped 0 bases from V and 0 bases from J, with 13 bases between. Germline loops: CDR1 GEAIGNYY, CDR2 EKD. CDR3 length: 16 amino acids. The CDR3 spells CACDTVGLAYTDKLIF. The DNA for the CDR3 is TGTGCCTGTGACACCGTGGGTCTGGCTTACACCGATAAACTCATCTTT.

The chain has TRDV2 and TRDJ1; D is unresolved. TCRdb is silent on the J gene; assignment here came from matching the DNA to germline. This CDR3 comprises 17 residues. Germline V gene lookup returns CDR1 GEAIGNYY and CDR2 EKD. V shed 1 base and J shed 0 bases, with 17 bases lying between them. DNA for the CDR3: TGTGCCTGTGACACTGTACCGGGAATTCAGTACACCGATAAACTCATCTTT. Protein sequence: CACDTVPGIQYTDKLIF.

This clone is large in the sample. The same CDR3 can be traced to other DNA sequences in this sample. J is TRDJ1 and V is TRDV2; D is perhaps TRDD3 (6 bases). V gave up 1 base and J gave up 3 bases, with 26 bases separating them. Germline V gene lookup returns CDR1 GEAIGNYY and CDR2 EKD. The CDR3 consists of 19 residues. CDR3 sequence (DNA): TGTGCCTGTGACACGATCCGCACTACTGGGACGCTGGAAGCCGATAAACTCATCTTT. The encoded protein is CACDTIRTTGTLEADKLIF.

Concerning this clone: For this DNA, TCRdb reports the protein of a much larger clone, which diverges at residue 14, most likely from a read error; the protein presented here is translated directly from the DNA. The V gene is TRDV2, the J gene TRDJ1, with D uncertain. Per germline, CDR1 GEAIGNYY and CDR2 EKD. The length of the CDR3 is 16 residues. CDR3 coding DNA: TGTGCCTGTGACACCGTGGGTCTGGCTTACACCGATAAATTCATCTTT. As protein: CACDTVGLAYTDKFIF.

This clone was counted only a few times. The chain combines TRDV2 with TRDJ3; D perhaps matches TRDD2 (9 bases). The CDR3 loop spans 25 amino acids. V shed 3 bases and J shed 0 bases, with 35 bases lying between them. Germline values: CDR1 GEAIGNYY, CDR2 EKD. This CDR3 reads CACDPISLPTSDAGGSSWDTRQMFF. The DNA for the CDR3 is TGTGCCTGTGACCCAATTTCCCTTCCTACTTCGGATGCTGGGGGAAGCTCCTGGGACACCCGACAGATGTTTTTC.

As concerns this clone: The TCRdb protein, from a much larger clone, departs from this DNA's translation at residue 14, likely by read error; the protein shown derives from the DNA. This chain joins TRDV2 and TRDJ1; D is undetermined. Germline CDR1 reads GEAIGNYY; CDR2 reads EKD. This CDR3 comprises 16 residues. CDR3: CACDTVGLAYTDKIIF. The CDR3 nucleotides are TGTGCCTGTGACACCGTGGGTCTGGCTTACACCGATAAAATCATCTTT.

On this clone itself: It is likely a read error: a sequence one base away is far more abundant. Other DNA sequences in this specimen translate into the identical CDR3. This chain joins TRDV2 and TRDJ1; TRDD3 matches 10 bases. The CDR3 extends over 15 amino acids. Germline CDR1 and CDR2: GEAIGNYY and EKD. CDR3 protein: CACDTVGDTSDKLIF. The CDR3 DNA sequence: TGTGCATGTGACACGGTGGGGGATACATCCGATAAACTCATCTTT.

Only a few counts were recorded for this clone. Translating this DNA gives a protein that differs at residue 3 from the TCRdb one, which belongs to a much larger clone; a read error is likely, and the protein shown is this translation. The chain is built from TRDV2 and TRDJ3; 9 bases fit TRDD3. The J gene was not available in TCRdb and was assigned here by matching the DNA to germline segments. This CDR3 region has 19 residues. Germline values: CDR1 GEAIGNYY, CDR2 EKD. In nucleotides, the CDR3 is TGTGCCCGTGACCCCCTTACTGGGGGAAGCTCCTGGGACACCCGACAGATGTTTTTC. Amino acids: CARDPLTGGSSWDTRQMFF.

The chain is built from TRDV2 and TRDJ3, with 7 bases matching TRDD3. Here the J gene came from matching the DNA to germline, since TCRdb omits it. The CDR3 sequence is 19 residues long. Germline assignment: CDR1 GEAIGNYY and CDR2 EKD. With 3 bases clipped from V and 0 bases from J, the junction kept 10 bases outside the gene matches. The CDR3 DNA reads TGTGCCTGTGACCCCCTTACTGGGGCCACCTCCTGGGACACCCGACAGATGTTTTTC. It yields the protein CACDPLTGATSWDTRQMFF.

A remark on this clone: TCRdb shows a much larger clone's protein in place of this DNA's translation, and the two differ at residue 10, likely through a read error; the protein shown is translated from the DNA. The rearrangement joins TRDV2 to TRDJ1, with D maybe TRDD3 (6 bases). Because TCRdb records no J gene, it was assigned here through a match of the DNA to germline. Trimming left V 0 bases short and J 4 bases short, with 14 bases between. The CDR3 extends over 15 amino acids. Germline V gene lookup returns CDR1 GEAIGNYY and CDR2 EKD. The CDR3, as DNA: TGTGCCTGTGACACCGTGGGGGCTTACAACGATAAACTCATCTTT. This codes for CACDTVGAYNDKLIF.

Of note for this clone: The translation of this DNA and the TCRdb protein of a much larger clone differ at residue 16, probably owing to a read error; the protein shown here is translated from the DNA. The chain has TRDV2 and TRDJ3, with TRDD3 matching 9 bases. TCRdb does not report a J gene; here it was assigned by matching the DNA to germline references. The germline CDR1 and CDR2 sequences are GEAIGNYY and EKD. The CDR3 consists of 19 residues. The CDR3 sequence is CACDPLTGGSSWDTRLMFF. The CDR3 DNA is TGTGCCTGTGACCCCCTTACTGGGGGAAGCTCCTGGGACACCCGACTGATGTTTTTC.

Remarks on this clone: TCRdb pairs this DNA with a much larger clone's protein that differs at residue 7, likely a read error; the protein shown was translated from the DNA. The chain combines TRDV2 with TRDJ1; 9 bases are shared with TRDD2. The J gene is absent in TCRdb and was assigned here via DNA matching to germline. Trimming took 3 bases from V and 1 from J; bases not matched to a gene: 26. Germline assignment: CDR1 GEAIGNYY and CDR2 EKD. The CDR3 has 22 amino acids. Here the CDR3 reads CACDPIYLPTSDAGVPTDKLIF. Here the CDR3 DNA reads TGTGCCTGTGACCCAATTTACCTTCCTACTTCGGATGCTGGGGTCCCCACCGATAAACTCATCTTT.

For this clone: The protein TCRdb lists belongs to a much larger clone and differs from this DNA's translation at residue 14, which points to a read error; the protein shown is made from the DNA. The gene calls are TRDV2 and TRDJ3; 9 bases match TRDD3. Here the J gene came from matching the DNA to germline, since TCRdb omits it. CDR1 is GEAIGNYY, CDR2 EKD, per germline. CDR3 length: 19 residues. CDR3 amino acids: CACDPLTGGSSWDPRQMFF. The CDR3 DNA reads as TGTGCCTGTGACCCCCTTACTGGGGGAAGCTCCTGGGACCCCCGACAGATGTTTTTC.

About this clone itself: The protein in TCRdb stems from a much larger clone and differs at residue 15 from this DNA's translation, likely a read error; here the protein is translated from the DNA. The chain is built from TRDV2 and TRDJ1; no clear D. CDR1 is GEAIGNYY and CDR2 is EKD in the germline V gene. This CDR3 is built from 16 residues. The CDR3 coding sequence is TGTGCCTGTGACACCGTGGGTCTGGCTTACACCGATAAACTCACCTTT. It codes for CACDTVGLAYTDKLTF.

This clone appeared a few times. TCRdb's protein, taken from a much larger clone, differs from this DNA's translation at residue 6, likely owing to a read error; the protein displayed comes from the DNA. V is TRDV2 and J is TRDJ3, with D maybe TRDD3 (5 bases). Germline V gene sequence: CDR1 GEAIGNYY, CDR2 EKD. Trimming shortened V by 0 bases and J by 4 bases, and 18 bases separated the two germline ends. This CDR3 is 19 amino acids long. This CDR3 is CACDTARDAMRWDTRQMFF. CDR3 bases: TGTGCCTGTGACACCGCGCGGGATGCCATGAGGTGGGACACCCGACAGATGTTTTTC.

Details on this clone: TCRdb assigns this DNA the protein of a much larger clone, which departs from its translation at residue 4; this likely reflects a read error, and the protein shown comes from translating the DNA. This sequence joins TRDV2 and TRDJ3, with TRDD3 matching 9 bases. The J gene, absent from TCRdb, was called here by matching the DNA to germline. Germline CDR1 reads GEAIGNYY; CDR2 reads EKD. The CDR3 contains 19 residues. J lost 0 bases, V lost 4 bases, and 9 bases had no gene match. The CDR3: CACEPLTGGSSWDTRQMFF. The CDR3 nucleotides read TGTGCCTGTGAACCCCTTACTGGGGGAAGCTCCTGGGACACCCGACAGATGTTTTTC.

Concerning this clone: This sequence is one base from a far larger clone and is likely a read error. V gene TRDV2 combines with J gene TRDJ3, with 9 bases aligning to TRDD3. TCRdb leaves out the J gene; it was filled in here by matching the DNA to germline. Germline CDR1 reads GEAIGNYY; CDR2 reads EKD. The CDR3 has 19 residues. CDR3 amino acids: CACDPLTGGSSRDTRQMFF. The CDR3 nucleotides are TGTGCCTGTGACCCCCTTACTGGGGGAAGCTCCCGGGACACCCGACAGATGTTTTTC.

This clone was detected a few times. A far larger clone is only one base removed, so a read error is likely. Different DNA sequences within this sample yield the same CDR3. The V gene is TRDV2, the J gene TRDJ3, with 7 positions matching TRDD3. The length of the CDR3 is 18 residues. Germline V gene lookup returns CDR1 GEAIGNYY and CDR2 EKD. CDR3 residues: CACDPLGATSWDTRQMFF. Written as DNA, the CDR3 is TGCGCCTGTGATCCTCTGGGGGCCACCTCCTGGGACACCCGACAGATGTTTTTC.